This TCR beta chain was obtained from a study of T cell responses to AZD1222 COVID-19 vaccine. Study in general: Second-dose intervals of approximately 4 or approximately 12 weeks were pooled.

In regard to this clone: The antigen remains unidentified.

The assay was immunoSEQ multiplex PCR, and TCRdb's table has in-frame clones only and misses some. The data hold 150,000 to 200,000 clones, with approximately 95% observed a single time. The germline V gene has CDR1 SGHNT and CDR2 YYREEE (reference sequence). After removal of 6 bases from V and 8 bases from J, the junction contained 13 bases not matched to a gene. The CDR3 is 15 amino acids. The study's findings and limits: Among those given AZD1222, only five to seven were seropositive at baseline. Donors skewed white British and female; clonal diversity was possibly underestimated. No repertoire was sampled before or during the peak T cell response, only after it.

The V and J genes are TRBV5-4 and TRBJ1-2; TRBD1 agrees at 10 bases. The source was peripheral blood, collected on day 0 of AZD1222 vaccination. The clonotype was recovered from an adult in good health. CDR3 residues: CASNSLGQGRHGYTF. The CDR3 DNA sequence: TGTGCCAGCAACTCCTTGGGACAGGGGAGACACGGCTACACCTTC. Full variable domain (rest looked up from reference TRBV5-4 and TRBJ1-2): ETGVTQSPTHLIKTRGQQVTLRCSSQSGHNTVSWYQQALGQGPQFIFQYYREEENGRGNFPPRFSGLQFPNYSSELNVNALELDDSALYLCASNSLGQGRHGYTFGSGTRLTVV.